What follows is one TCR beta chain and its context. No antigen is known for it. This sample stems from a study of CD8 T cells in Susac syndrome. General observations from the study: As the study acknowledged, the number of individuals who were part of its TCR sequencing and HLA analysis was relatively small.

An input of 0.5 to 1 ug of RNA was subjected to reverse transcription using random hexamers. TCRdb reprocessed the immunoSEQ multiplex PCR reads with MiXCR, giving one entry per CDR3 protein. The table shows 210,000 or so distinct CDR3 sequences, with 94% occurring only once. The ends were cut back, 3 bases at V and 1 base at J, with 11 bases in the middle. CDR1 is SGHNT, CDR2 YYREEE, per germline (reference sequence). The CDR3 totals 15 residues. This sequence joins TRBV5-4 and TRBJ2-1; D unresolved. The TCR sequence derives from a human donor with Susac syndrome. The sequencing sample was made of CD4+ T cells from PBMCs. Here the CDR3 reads CASSSTRSSYNEQFF. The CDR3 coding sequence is TGTGCCAGCAGCTCGACTCGTTCGTCCTACAATGAGCAGTTCTTC.